The present T cell receptor beta chain was sequenced within a study of blood T cell repertoires in COVID-19. Study context: Samples representing acute and convalescent COVID-19 were sourced from the United States, Italy and Spain. PBMCs, B-cell-depleted T cells, or T cells were the source of the cDNA or gDNA that made up the material.

Original data processing: Nucleated cell number was recorded as an estimate derived from reference gene primer amplification. Generated by immunoSEQ multiplex PCR, the TCRdb table keeps only in-frame clones and is missing some. V, J and clone size are taken as reported in that table, and D and trimming were inferred from the DNA itself. The sample lists a few hundred thousand clones, approximately 90% occurring once. The CDR3 has 15 amino acids. V lost 5 bases and J 0 bases, leaving 11 bases between the germline ends. Germline lookup yields CDR1 SNHLY and CDR2 FYNNEI. The genes are TRBV2 and TRBJ1-3; tentatively, D is TRBD1 (5 bases). The source of this sequence is a woman aged 30 to 39 who had recovered from COVID-19. The sequenced sample consisted of peripheral blood. The CDR3 DNA sequence: TGTGCCAGCAGTAACGACAGAGTCTCTGGAAACACCATATATTTT. As protein: CASSNDRVSGNTIYF.